This T cell receptor (beta chain) comes out of a study of technical replicates of blood from a handful of donors. Produced via immunoSEQ multiplex PCR; TCRdb's table is partial and in-frame only. The sample shows approximately 70,000 clones, just under 95% of them seen only once. Germline V gives CDR1 SEHNR, CDR2 FQNEAQ (reference sequence). CDR3 length: 13 amino acids. Deletions cut 5 bases from V and 7 bases from J, with 12 bases between. The genes are TRBV7-9 and TRBJ2-1, with D maybe TRBD2 (7 bases). The sample comprised T cells isolated from PBMCs. The sequence was collected from a human donor in good health. The CDR3 DNA is TGTGCCAGCAGCCAGGGGACTATAAATGAGCAGTTCTTC. Translation gives CASSQGTINEQFF.